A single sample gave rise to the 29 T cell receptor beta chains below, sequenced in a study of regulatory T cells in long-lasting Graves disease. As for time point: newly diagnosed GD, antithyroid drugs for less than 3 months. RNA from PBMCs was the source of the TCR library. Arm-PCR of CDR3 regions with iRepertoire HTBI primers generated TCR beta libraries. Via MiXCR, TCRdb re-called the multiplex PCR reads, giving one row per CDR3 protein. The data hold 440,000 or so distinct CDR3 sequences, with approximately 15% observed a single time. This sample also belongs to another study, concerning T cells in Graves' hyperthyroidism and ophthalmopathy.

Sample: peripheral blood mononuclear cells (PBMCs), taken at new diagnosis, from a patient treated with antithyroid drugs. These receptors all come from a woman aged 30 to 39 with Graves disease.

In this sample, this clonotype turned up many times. The CDR3 DNA reads as TGCAGCACAGTCTCCGACAGGGGCTACGAGCAGTACTTC. Its translation is CSTVSDRGYEQYF. This sequence joins TRBV29-1 and TRBJ2-7; 8 nucleotides align to TRBD1. Germline lookup yields CDR1 SQVTM and CDR2 ANQGSEA. J gave up 3 bases and V 8 bases, and 9 bases lay outside the gene matches. CDR3 length: 13 residues.

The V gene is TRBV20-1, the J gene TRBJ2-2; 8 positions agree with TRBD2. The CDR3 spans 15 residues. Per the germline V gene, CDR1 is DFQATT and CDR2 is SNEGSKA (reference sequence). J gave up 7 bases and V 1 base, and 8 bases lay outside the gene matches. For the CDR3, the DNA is TGCAGTGCTAGAGTCAAAGCGGGAGATCACGGGGAGCTGTTTTTT. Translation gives CSARVKAGDHGELFF.

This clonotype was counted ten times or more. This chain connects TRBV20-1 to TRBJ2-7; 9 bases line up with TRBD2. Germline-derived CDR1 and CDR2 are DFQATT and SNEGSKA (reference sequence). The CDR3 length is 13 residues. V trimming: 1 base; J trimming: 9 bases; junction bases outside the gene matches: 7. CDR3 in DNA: TGCAGTGCTAGAGGGACTAGCGTTGCAGGGCAGTACTTC. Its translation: CSARGTSVAGQYF.

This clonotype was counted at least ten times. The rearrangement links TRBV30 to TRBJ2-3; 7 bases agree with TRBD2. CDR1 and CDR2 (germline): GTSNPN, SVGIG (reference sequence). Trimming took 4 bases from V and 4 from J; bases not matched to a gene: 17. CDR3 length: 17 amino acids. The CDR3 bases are TGTGCCTGGACCAGGGAAGGCGGGAGAGTGGTCCCAGATACGCAGTATTTT. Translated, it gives CAWTREGGRVVPDTQYF. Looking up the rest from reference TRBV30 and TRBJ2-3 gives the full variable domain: SQTIHQWPATLVQPVGSPLSLECTVEGTSNPNLYWYRQAAGRGLQLLFYSVGIGQISSEVPQNLSASRPQDRQFILSSKKLLLSDSGFYLCAWTREGGRVVPDTQYFGPGTRLTVL.

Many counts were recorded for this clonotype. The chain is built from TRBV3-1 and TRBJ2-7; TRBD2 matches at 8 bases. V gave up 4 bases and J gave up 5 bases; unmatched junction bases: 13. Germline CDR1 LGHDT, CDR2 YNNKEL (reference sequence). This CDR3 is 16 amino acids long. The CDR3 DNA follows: TGTGCCAGCAGCCCCCAGGCGAGCGGGAGCTCACACGAGCAGTACTTC. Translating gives CASSPQASGSSHEQYF.

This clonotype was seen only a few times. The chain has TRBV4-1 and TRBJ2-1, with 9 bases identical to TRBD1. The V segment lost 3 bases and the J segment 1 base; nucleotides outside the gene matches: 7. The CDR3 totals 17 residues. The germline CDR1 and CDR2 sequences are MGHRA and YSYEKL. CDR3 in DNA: TGCGCCAGCAGCCAGGTGGGGACAGGGTTATCCTACAATGAGCAGTTCTTC. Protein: CASSQVGTGLSYNEQFF.

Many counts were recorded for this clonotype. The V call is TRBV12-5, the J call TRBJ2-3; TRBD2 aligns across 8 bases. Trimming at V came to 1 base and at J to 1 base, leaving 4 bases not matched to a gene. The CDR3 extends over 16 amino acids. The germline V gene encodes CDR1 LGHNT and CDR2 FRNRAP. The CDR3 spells CASGLAGGSRTDTQYF. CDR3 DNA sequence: TGTGCTAGTGGTTTGGCGGGGGGGAGTCGCACAGATACGCAGTATTTT.

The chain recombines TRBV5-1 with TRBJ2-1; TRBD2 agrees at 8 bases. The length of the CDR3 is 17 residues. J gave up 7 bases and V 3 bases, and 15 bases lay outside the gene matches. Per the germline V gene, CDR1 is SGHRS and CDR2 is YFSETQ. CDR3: CASSSPSGGPAFNEQFF. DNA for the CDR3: TGCGCCAGCAGCTCCCCCAGCGGGGGCCCGGCCTTTAATGAGCAGTTCTTC.

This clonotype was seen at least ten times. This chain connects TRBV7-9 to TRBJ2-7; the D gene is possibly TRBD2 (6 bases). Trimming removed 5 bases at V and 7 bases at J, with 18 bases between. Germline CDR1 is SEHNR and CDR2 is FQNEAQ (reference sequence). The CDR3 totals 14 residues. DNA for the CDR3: TGTGCCAGCAGCACGGGACTGAGGTCTTGGGAGCAGTACTTC. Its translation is CASSTGLRSWEQYF.

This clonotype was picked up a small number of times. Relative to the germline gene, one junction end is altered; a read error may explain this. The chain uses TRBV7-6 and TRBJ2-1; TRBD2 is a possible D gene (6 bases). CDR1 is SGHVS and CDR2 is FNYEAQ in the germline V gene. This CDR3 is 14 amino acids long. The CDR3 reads CASSFGGTYNEQFF. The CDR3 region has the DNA TGCGCCAGCAGCTTTGGCGGGACGTACAATGAGCAGTTCTTC.

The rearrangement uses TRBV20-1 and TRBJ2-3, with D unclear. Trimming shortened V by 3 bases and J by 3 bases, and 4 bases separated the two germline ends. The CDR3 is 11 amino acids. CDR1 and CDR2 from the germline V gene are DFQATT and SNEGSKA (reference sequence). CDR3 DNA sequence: TGCAGTGCTAGCGGGACAGATACGCAGTATTTT. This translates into CSASGTDTQYF.

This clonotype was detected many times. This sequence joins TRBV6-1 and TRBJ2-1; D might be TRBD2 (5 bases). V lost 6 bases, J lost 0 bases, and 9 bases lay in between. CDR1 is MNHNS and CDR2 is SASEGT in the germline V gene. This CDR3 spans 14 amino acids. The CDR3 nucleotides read TGTGCCAGCAGGGACTTGAGCTCCTACAATGAGCAGTTCTTC. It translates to CASRDLSSYNEQFF.

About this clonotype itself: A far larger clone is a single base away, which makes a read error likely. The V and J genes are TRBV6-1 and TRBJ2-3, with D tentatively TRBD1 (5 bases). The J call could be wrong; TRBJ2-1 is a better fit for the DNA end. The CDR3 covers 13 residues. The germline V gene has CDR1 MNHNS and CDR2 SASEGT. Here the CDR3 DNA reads TGTGCCAGCAAGGGGCAAGGGTTCTACGAGCAGTTCTTC. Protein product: CASKGQGFYEQFF.

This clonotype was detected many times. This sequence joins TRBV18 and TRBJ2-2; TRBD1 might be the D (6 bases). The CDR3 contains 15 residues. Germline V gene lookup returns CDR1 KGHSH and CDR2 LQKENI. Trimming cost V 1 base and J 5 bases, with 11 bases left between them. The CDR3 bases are TGTGCCAGCTCACCACAGGGGGAGCCAACCGGGGAGCTGTTTTTT. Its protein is CASSPQGEPTGELFF.

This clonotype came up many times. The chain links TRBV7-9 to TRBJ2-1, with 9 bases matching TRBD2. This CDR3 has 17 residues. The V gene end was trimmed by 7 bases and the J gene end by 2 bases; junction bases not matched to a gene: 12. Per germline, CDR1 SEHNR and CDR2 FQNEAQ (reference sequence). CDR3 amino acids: CASNDPGLAAPYNEQFF. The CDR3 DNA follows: TGTGCCAGCAACGACCCGGGACTAGCAGCCCCCTACAATGAGCAGTTCTTC.

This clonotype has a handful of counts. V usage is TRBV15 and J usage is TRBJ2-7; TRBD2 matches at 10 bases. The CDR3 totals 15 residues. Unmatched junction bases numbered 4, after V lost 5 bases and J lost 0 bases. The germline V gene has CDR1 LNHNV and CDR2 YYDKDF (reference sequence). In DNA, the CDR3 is TGTGCCACCAGCTGGAGCGGGAGGGACTCCTACGAGCAGTACTTC. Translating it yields CATSWSGRDSYEQYF.

The CDR3 sequence: CASSETGYFYEQYF. CDR3 DNA: TGTGCCAGCAGTGAAACAGGGTATTTCTACGAGCAGTACTTC. The chain links TRBV6-1 to TRBJ2-4; D perhaps matches TRBD1 (6 bases). The better agreement between TRBJ2-7 and the DNA end casts doubt on the J call. Germline CDR1 is MNHNS and CDR2 is SASEGT. The CDR3 consists of 14 residues.

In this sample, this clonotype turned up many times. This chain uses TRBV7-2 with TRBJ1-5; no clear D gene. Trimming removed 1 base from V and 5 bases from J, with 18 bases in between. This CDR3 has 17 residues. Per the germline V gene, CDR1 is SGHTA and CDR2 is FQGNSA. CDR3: CASSLDLGSSRYQPQHF. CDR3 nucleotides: TGTGCCAGCAGCTTAGACCTAGGGTCCTCTAGGTATCAGCCCCAGCATTTT.

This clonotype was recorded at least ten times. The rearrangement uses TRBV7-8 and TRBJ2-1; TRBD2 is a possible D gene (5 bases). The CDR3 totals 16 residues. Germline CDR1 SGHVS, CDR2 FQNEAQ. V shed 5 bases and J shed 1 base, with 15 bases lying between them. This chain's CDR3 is CASSTPLGASYNEQFF. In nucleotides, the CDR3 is TGTGCCAGCAGCACCCCTCTGGGAGCTTCCTACAATGAGCAGTTCTTC. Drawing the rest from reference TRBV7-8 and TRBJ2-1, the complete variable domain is GAGVSQSPRYKVAKRGQDVALRCDPISGHVSLFWYQQALGQGPEFLTYFQNEAQLDKSGLPSDRFFAERPEGSVSTLKIQRTQQEDSAVYLCASSTPLGASYNEQFFGPGTRLTVL.

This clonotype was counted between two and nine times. Written as DNA, the CDR3 is TGTGCCAGCAGCTTCTTGGGACAGGCCGACCGGAACCAATACGAGCAGTACTTC. Protein product: CASSFLGQADRNQYEQYF. V gene TRBV5-6 combines with J gene TRBJ2-7, with 8 bases lining up with TRBD1. V dropped 2 bases and J dropped 4; count of bases not matched to a gene: 17. This CDR3 spans 18 amino acids. The V gene's germline CDR1 is SGHDT and CDR2 YYEEEE.

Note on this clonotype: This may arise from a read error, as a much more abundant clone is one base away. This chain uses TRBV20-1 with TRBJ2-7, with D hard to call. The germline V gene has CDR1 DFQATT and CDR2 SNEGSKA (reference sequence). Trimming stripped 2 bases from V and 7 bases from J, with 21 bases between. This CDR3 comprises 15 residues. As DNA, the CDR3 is TGCAGTGCTAGAATATCTTGGAGCGTTTACAATGAGCAGTACTTC. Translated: CSARISWSVYNEQYF.

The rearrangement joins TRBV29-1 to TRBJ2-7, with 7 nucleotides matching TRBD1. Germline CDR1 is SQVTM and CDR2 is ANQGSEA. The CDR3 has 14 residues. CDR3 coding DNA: TGCAGGGTCCATTCCGGGACAGCAGATCACGAGCAGTACTTC. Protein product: CRVHSGTADHEQYF.

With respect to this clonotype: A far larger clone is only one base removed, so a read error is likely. CDR3 region: CASSLDWRGAYNEQYF. CDR3 nucleotide sequence: TGTGCCAGCAGCTTAGATTGGCGGGGGGCCTACAATGAGCAGTACTTC. This rearrangement joins TRBV11-2 to TRBJ2-7, with TRBD2 matching over 8 bases. This CDR3 region has 16 residues. The germline V gene encodes CDR1 SGHAT and CDR2 FQNNGV. Trimming removed 0 bases from V and 7 bases from J; junction bases left unmatched: 11.

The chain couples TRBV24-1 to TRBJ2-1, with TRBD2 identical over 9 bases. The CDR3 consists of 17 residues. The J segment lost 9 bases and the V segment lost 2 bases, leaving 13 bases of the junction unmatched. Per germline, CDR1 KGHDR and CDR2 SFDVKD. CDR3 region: CATSDSPGAAGGREQFF. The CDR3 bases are TGTGCCACCAGTGATTCGCCGGGGGCAGCGGGAGGCCGTGAGCAGTTCTTC.

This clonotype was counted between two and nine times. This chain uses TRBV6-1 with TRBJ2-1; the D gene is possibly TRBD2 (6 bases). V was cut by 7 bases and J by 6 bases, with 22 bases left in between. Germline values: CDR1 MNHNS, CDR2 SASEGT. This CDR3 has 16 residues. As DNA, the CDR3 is TGTGCCAGCACCCGAGACGGGAGTGATGCCTCCAATGAGCAGTTCTTC. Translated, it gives CASTRDGSDASNEQFF.

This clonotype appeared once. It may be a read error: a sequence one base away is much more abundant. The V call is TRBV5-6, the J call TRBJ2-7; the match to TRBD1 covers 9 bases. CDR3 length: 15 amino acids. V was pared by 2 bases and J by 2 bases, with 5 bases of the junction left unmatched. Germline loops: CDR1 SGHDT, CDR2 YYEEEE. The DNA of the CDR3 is TGTGCCAGCAGCTTTCAGGACAGGGGCACCTACGAGCAGTACTTC. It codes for CASSFQDRGTYEQYF.

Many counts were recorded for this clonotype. CDR3 in amino acids: CASSWGQGYEQYF. The DNA of the CDR3 is TGTGCCAGCAGTTGGGGGCAGGGGTACGAGCAGTACTTC. The chain carries TRBV12-3 or TRBV12-4 and TRBJ2-7; tentative D call: TRBD1 (6 bases). The CDR3 is 13 amino acids. V shed 4 bases and J shed 4 bases, with 11 bases lying between them.

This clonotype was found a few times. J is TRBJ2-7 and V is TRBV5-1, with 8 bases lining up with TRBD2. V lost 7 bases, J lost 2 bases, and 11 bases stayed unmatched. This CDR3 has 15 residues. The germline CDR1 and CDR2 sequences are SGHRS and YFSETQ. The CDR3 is CASSREDPPPYEQYF. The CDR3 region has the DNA TGCGCCAGCTCGCGGGAGGACCCGCCGCCCTACGAGCAGTACTTC.

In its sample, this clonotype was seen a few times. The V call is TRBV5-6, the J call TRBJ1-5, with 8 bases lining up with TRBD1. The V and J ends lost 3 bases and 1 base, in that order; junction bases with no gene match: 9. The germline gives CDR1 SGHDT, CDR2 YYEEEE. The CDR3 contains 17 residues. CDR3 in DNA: TGTGCCAGCAGCTACGGGACAGGAAGATTAAGCAATCAGCCCCAGCATTTT. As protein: CASSYGTGRLSNQPQHF. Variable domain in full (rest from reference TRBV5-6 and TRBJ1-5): DAGVTQSPTHLIKTRGQQVTLRCSPKSGHDTVSWYQQALGQGPQFIFQYYEEEERQRGNFPDRFSGHQFPNYSSELNVNALLLGDSALYLCASSYGTGRLSNQPQHFGDGTRLSIL.